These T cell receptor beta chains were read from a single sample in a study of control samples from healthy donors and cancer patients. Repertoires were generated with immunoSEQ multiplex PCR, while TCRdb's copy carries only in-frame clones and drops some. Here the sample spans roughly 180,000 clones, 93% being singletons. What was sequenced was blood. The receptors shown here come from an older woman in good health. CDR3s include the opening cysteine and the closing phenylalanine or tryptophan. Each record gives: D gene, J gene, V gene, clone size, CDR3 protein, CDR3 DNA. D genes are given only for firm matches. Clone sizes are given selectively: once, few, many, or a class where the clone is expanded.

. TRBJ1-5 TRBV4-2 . CASSQDGTMREPQHF TGTGCCAGCAGCCAAGACGGGACAATGCGTGAGCCCCAGCATTTT
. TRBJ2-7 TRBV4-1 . CASSHAQLGGEQYF TGCGCCAGCAGCCACGCTCAGCTGGGGGGCGAGCAGTACTTC
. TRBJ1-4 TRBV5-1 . CASSLRATNEKLFF TGCGCCAGCAGTCTCAGGGCAACTAATGAAAAACTGTTTTTT
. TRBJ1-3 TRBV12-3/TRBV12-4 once CASSFGGNAIYF TGTGCCAGCAGTTTTGGGGGAAACGCCATATATTTT
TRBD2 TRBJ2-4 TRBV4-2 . CASSDLAGGKNIQYF TGTGCCAGCAGCGATTTAGCGGGGGGAAAAAACATTCAGTACTTC
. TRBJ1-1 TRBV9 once CASSQQSNTEAFF TGTGCCAGCAGCCAGCAATCGAACACTGAAGCTTTCTTT
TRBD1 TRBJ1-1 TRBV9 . CASSVGSRGYTEAFF TGTGCCAGCAGCGTAGGAAGCAGGGGGTACACTGAAGCTTTCTTT
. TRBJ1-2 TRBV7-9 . CASSLGTNPRKGEGYGYTF TGTGCCAGCAGCTTAGGGACCAACCCCCGGAAGGGTGAGGGTTATGGCTACACCTTC
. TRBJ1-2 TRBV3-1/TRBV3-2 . CASSTIEGMLDGYTF TGTGCCAGCAGCACCATCGAGGGCATGTTAGATGGCTACACCTTC
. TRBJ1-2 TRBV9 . CASSVDPGYGYTF TGTGCCAGCAGCGTAGATCCGGGATATGGCTACACCTTC
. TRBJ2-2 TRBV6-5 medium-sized CASSYSSQGELFF TGTGCCAGCAGTTACTCGTCCCAGGGGGAGCTGTTTTTT
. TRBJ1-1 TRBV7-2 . CASSSGTLNTEAFF TGTGCCAGCAGCTCTGGGACATTAAACACTGAAGCTTTCTTT
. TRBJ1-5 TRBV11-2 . CASSSQGRPQHF TGTGCCAGCAGCTCACAGGGCAGACCCCAGCATTTT
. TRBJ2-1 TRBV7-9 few CASSSRRVLSDEQFF TGTGCCAGCAGCTCCAGACGGGTTCTTTCCGATGAGCAGTTCTTC
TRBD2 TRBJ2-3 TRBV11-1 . CASSSLSGGVDTQYF TGTGCCAGCAGCTCCTTAAGCGGGGGGGTGGATACGCAGTATTTT
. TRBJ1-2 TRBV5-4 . CASSPGGPPYGYTF TGTGCCAGCAGCCCTGGGGGTCCCCCCTATGGCTACACCTTC
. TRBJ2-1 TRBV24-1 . CATSDSGTYNEQFF TGTGCCACCAGTGATTCAGGGACCTACAATGAGCAGTTCTTC
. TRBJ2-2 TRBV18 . CASSPPNRDLANTGELFF TGTGCCAGCTCACCCCCAAACCGGGATTTGGCGAACACCGGGGAGCTGTTTTTT